This T cell receptor (beta chain) was documented in a study of cytomegalovirus exposure and HLA in healthy donors. Study-wide results and caveats: Cytomegalovirus-associated TCR beta chains were listed, numbering 150 to 200. Rarity marked most TCR sequences, yet some public TCRs occurred in many donors.

The ends were cut back, 1 base at V and 4 bases at J, with 10 bases in the middle. The CDR3 is 14 residues long. The germline V gene encodes CDR1 SGHAT and CDR2 FQNNGV. The repertoire was sequenced with immunoSEQ multiplex PCR; TCRdb's copy has only in-frame clones and lacks some. The table includes about 200,000 clones, 84% detected once. A word on this clone: Antigen specificity is unknown.

The chain employs TRBV11-2 and TRBJ1-1, with D possibly TRBD1 on 6 matching bases. The receptor comes from a woman aged 25 to 39 in good health and CMV-seropositive. The sequenced sample consisted of PBMCs. The CDR3 loop is CASSLGRGSTEAFF. DNA of the CDR3: TGTGCCAGCAGCTTAGGCAGGGGTAGCACTGAAGCTTTCTTT.